The 5 T cell receptor beta chains in this list originate from one sample, sequenced in a study of blood T cell repertoires in COVID-19. This table comes from immunoSEQ multiplex PCR, and its TCRdb copy is limited to in-frame clones, with some not included. In the table there are around 250,000 clones, roughly four fifths of which are singletons. The sample consisted of PBMCs or T cells enriched from blood (not recorded which). The receptors stem from a man aged 25-40 years with acute COVID-19.

This sequence joins TRBV15 and TRBJ1-2; 7 bases are shared with TRBD1. The CDR3 runs 13 residues. Unmatched junction bases numbered 2, after V lost 4 bases and J lost 3 bases. CDR1 LNHNV and CDR2 YYDKDF come from the germline V gene (reference sequence). As DNA, the CDR3 is TGTGCCACCAGCACTCAGGGGGACTATGGCTACACCTTC. Translating it yields CATSTQGDYGYTF.

The chain combines TRBV27 with TRBJ2-7; no definite D call. The CDR3 totals 12 residues. Trimming pared 2 bases from V and 6 bases from J, leaving 8 bases between. Germline CDR1 MNHEY, CDR2 SMNVEV (reference sequence). The CDR3 DNA reads TGTGCCAGCAGTTTACTTACATCCGAGCAGTACGTC. Its translation is CASSLLTSEQYV.

The chain employs TRBV6-2 or TRBV6-3 and TRBJ2-5, with D possibly being TRBD2 (5 bases). The CDR3 contains 14 residues. V dropped 0 bases and J dropped 5 bases, with 10 bases sitting between them. CDR1 and CDR2 (germline): MNHEY, SVGEGT. This CDR3 is CASSYSRVVETQYF. The CDR3, as DNA: TGTGCCAGCAGTTACTCGAGGGTTGTGGAGACCCAGTACTTC.

This rearrangement joins TRBV29-1 to TRBJ1-1, with TRBD1 as a possible D gene (5 bases). V was shortened by 6 bases and J by 6 bases, with 11 bases between the two germline ends. CDR1 and CDR2 (germline): SQVTM, ANQGSEA. CDR3 size: 11 residues. The CDR3 is CSVLGRAEAFF. DNA of the CDR3: TGCAGCGTCCTCGGCAGGGCTGAAGCTTTCTTT.

Regarding this clone: One junction end disagrees with the germline gene, perhaps due to a read error. V gene TRBV5-1 combines with J gene TRBJ2-3; no definite D call. This CDR3 comprises 14 residues. The V gene's germline CDR1 is SGHRS and CDR2 YFSETQ. CDR3 in DNA: TGTGCCAGCAGCTTGGTGTCTATCACAGATACGCAGTATTTT. This codes for CASSLVSITDTQYF. Together with reference TRBV5-1 and TRBJ2-3, the CDR3 gives the full variable domain: KAGVTQTPRYLIKTRGQQVTLSCSPISGHRSVSWYQQTPGQGLQFLFEYFSETQRNKGNFPGRFSGRQFSNSRSEMNVSTLELGDSALYLCASSLVSITDTQYFGPGTRLTVL.